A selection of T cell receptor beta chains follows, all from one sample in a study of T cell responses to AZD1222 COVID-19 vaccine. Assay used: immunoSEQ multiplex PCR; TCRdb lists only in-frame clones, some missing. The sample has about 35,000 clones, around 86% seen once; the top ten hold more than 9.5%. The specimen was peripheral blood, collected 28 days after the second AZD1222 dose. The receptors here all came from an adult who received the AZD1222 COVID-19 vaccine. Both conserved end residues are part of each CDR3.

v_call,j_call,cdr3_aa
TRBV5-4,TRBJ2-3,CASSTRTSGGTDTQYF
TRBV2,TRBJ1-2,CASSQENYGYTF
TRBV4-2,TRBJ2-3,CASSLGTSGTRDTQYF
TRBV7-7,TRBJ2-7,CASSLVGREQYF
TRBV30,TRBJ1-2,CAWSVSPYGYTF
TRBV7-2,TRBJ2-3,CASSYRLAGGADTQYF
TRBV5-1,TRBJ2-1,CASSLGTSGRLNEQFF
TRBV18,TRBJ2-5,CASSASPDRGRETQYF
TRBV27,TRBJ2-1,CATGGTSFSEQFF
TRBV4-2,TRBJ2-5,CASSQDRLKETQYF
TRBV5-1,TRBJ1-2,CASSLGGGNYGYTF
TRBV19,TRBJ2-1,CASSQDRVGDEQFF
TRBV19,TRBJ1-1,CASTSQGNTEAFF
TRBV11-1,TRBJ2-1,CASSPPPLAGEQFF
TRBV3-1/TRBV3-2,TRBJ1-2,CASSPQQGFGYTF
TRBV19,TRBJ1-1,CACSQGKWAEAFF
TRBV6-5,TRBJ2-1,CASRLVYNEQFF
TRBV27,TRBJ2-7,CASSSRSKAGYEQYF
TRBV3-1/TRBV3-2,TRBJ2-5,CASSSQSRETQYF
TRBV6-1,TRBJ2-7,CASSEWGSSYEQYF
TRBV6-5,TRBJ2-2,CATLRLAGVVGELFF
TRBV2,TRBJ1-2,CASSGDGGGGYTF
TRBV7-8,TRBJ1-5,CASSSLTGWQPQHF
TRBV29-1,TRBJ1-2,CSVDEGGNYGYTF
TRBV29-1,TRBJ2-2,CSVGNTGELFF
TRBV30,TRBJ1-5,CAWGTGNQPQHF
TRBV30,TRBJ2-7,CAWGIGLAGEDEQYF
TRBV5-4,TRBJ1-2,CASTVGTGRQYYGYTF
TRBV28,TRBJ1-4,CASSLFSGQGNNEKLFF
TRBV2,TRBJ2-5,CASRGLRETQYF
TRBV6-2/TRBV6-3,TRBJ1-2,CASSGPGHVNYGYTF
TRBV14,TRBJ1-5,CASSSTPNAPQHF
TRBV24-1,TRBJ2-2,CATSPADSHTGELFF
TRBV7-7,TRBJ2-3,CASSPIGQGTDTQYF
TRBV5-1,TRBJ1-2,CASSLAYGESGGRGYYGYTF
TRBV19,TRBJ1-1,CASSIGLGYGGNTEAFF
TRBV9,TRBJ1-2,CASSVGTSYGYTF
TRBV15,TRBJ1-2,CATSRTGRGYGYTF
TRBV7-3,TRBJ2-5,CASSLGSGQGQGETQYF
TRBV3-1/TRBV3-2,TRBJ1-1,CASSHRGRWGTEAFF
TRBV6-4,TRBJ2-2,CASSDQSFTGELFF
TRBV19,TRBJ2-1,CASRDSRDNEQFF
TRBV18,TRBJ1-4,CASSRLGEKLFF